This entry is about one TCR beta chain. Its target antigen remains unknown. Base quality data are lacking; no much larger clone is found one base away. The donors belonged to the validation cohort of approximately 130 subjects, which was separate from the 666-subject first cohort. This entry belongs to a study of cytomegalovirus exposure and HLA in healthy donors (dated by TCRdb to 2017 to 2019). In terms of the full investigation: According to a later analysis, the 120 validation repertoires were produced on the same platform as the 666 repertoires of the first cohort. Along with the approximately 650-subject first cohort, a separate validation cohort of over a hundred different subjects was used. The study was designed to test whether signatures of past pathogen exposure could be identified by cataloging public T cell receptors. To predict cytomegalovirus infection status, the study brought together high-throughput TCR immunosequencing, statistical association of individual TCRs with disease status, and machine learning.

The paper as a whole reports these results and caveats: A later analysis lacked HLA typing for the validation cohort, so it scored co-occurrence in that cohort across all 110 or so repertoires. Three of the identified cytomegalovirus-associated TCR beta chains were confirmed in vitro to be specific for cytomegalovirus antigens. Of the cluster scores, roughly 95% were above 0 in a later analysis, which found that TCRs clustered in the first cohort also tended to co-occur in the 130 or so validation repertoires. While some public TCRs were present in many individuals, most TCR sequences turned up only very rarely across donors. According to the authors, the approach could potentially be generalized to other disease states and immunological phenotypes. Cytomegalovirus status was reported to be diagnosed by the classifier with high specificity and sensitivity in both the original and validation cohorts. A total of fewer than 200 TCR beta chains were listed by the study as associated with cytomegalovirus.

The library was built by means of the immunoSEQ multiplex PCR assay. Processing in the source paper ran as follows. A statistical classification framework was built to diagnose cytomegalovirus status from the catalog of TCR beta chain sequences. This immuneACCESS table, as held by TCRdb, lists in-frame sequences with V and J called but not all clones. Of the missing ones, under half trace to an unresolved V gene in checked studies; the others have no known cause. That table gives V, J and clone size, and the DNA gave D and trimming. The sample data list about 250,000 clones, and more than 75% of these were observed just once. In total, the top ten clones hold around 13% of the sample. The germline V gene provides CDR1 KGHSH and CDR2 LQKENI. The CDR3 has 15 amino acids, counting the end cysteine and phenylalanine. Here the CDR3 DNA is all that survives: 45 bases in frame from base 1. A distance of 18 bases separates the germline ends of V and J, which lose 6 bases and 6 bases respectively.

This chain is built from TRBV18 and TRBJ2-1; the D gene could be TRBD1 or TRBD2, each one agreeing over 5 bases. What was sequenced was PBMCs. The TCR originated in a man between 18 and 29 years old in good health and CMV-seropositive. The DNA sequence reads TGTGCCAGCTCTCTCCGGGACCTACCGTCCAATGAGCAGTTCTTC. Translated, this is CASSLRDLPSNEQFF.